This T cell receptor (beta chain) derives from a study of CD8+ T cells in alopecia areata. Study overall: A regimen of oral tofacitinib, 5 to 10 mg twice daily, was given to treated patients.

Treatment given: oral pan-JAK inhibitor, 5-10 mg twice daily. CD4+ and CD8+ T cells were sorted from PBMCs. Per the germline V gene, CDR1 is SGHTA and CDR2 is FQGTGA. This CDR3 spans 12 amino acids. Between the trimmed V and J ends, which lost 4 bases and 7 bases, there was a span of 8 bases. Study findings and constraints: More clonal than normal scalp was lesional scalp, particularly alopecia totalis/universalis. Shared TCR sequences were less clear between patients than in mice, possibly partly from HLA diversity.

After isolation, RNA underwent reverse transcription to generate cDNA as the sequencing template. The protocol was immunoSEQ multiplex PCR, while the TCRdb copy is restricted to in-frame clones and leaves out a portion. This table holds 80,000 to 95,000 clones, 44% found once. Comment on this clone: Its target is unknown.

The sample consisted of CD8+ T cells sorted from blood, taken at week 24, from a patient treated with tofacitinib. The chain employs TRBV7-3 and TRBJ1-5, with no clear D. This receptor was identified in a human donor with alopecia areata. CDR3 loop: CASSSLNQPQHF. The CDR3 coding sequence is TGTGCCAGCAGCTCCCTGAACCAGCCCCAGCATTTT.